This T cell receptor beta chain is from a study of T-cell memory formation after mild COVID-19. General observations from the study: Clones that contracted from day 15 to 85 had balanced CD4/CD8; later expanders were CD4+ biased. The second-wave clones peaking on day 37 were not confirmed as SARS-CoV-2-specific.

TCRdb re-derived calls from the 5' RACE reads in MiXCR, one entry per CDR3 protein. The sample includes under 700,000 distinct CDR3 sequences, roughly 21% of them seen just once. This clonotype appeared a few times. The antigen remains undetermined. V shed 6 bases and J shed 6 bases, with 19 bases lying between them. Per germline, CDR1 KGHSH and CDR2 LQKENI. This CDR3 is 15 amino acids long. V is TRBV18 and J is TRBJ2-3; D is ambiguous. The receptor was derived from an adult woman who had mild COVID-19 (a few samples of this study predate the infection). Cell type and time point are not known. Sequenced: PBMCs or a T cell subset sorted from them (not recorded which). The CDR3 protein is CASSEYGLTGDTQYF. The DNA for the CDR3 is TGTGCCAGCTCTGAGTACGGCCTCACCGGGGATACGCAGTATTTT.